This record covers a single TCR beta chain. Germline V gene sequence: CDR1 SGHNT, CDR2 YYREEE (reference sequence). Deletions cut 4 bases from V and 0 bases from J, with 8 bases between. The CDR3 consists of 13 residues. The record originates from a study of blood T cell repertoires in COVID-19. The wider study: The samples span acute and convalescent COVID-19 from the United States, Italy and Spain. T cells, B-cell-depleted T cells, or PBMCs provided the cDNA or gDNA that served as material.

As processed by the authors: Estimation of nucleated cell counts relied on the amplification of reference gene primers. The table came from immunoSEQ multiplex PCR; TCRdb's copy has only in-frame clones and leaves some out. That table supplies the V and J calls and clone size; D and trimming were determined from the DNA. Here the sample spans roughly 200,000 clones, around nine tenths being singletons. The sequence came from a man aged 40-55 years with active or convalescent COVID-19. The sample was peripheral blood. This chain links TRBV5-4 with TRBJ2-7; possible D gene TRBD1, 6 bases. The chain's CDR3 is CASSRGNSYEQYF. For the CDR3, the DNA is TGTGCCAGCAGCAGGGGGAACTCCTACGAGCAGTACTTC.